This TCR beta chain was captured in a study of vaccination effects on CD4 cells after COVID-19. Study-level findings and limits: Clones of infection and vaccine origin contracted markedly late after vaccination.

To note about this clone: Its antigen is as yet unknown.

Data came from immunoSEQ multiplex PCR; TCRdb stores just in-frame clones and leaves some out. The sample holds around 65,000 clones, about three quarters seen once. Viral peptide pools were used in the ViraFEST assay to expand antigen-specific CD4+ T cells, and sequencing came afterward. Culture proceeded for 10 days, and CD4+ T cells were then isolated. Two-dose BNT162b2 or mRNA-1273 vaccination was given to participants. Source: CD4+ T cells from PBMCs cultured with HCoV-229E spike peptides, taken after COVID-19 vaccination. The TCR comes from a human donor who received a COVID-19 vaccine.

The DNA of the CDR3 is TGTGCCAGCAGCCTCCGCCGGGTGAACCAAGAGACCCAGTACTTC. It codes for CASSLRRVNQETQYF. The chain recombines TRBV5-8 with TRBJ2-5; D not certain. This CDR3 is built from 15 residues. V lost 4 bases, J lost 0 bases, and 13 bases lay in between. Germline CDR1 and CDR2: SGHTS and YDEGEE.